This T cell receptor beta chain was obtained from a study of CD8 T cells in Susac syndrome (dated by TCRdb to the late 2010s). Regarding the research as a whole: Whether CD8+ T cell activation and differentiation in Susac syndrome was antigen driven was tested using repertoire sequencing. Clonality of the CD8+ T cell repertoire was compared between about a dozen healthy donors, approximately 14 Susac syndrome patients and 15 multiple sclerosis patients.

Peripheral blood CD8+ and CD4+ T cells from healthy donors, Susac syndrome patients and multiple sclerosis patients were profiled using high-throughput TCR beta sequencing. The multiple sclerosis controls were treatment-naive patients who had stable or active relapsing-remitting disease and met the revised McDonald criteria. CD8+ TEMRA cells were enriched by FACS, while bulk CD8+ and CD4+ T cells were purified by magnetic negative isolation. Blood was collected in EDTA tubes and processed within 24 hours, with PBMCs isolated through density gradient centrifugation. PBMCs destined for TCR sequencing were cryopreserved in liquid nitrogen and later thawed in a 37 °C water bath. A purity of at least 90% was achieved for sorted or isolated CD4+, CD8+ and CD8+ TEMRA cells. CDR1 SNHLY and CDR2 FYNNEI are derived from the germline V gene. The germline V end is reduced by 4 bases and the J end by 9 bases; junction bases left unmatched: 3. The CDR3 goes from the cysteine to the phenylalanine over 14 residues. CDR3 DNA is the only sequence kept; it has 42 bases, read in frame from the first base.

In regard to this clonotype: Its antigen specificity is not known. No much larger clone is present one base from it, and per-base qualities are unavailable.

RNA was extracted with the RNeasy kit and roughly 0.5 to 1 ug was reverse transcribed using random hexamers. The immunoSEQ multiplex PCR assay, covering 54 Vbeta and 13 Jbeta segments, was used to amplify TCR beta CDR3 regions. To correct PCR amplification bias, a synthetic template baseline was used for both primer optimization and computational correction. The source study handled its data this way. Reads were annotated to V, D and J genes according to IMGT and were analyzed with immunoSEQ Analyzer, with only productive sequences retained. Clonality was calculated as one minus the Shannon entropy normalized by log2 of the number of productive unique sequences. For each patient and control, public and private clones were evaluated within the 100 most prevalent clones. Clones were defined as Susac-specific if absent from the healthy and MS cohorts, from around 1,000 published viral clones and from other ImmuneACCESS disease sequences. The public reads were reprocessed in TCRdb via fastp at Q25 and MiXCR, keeping in-frame beta chains. Every entry covers one CDR3 protein and lists the most common genes and DNA from its rows. The V and J calls here are based on TCRdb, not the publication. The sample profile shows some 400,000 distinct CDR3 sequences; around 85% of them were found once. The ten largest clones add up to about 0.1% of the sample.

Findings and caveats that apply to the study as a whole: The study acknowledged that relatively few individuals were included in the TCR sequencing and HLA analysis.

The specimen sequenced was CD8+ T cells from PBMCs. This sequence uses TRBV2 and TRBJ2-1; 13 bases in between match TRBD2. This clonotype was obtained from a human donor with multiple sclerosis. The CDR3 in this case is CASSGTSGGSEQFF. The DNA is TGTGCCAGCAGTGGGACTAGCGGGGGAAGTGAGCAGTTCTTC. Beyond the CDR3, the reference TRBV2 and TRBJ2-1 genes provide the residues; the full variable domain reads: EPEVTQTPSHQVTQMGQEVILRCVPISNHLYFYWYRQILGQKVEFLVSFYNNEISEKSEIFDDQFSVERPDGSNFTLKIRSTKLEDSAMYFCASSGTSGGSEQFFGPGTRLTVL.